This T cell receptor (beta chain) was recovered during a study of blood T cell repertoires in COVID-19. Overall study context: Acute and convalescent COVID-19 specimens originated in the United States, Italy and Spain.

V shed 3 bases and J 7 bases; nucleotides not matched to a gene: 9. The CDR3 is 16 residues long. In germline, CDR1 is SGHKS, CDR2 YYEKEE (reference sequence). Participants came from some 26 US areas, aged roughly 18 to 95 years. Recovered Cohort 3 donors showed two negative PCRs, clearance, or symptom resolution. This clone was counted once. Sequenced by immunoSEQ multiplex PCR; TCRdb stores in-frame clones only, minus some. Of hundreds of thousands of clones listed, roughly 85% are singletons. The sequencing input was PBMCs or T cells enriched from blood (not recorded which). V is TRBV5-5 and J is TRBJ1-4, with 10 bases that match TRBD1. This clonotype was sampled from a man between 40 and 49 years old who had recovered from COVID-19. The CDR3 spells CASSSPRGTGAEKLFF. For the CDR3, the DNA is TGTGCCAGCAGCTCCCCGAGGGGGACAGGGGCTGAAAAACTGTTTTTT.